The clone carrying this T cell receptor (beta chain) has a handful of counts. A second roughly 6 to 11 cycle PCR used barcoded and J-beta primers. Every molecule of cDNA carried a tag from a template-switch adaptor with 12 random nucleotides. TCRdb called the 5' RACE reads again in MiXCR, with one record for every CDR3 protein. The sample shows around 500,000 distinct CDR3 sequences, about 29% of them seen only once. The source of the sample is a study of blood T cells in healthy people across ages. Each sample had at least 6.5 million PBMCs isolated. These data are also associated with another study on T cells of mothers and their children.

Sequenced input: blood. The origin of this receptor is a boy under 10 years old in good health.

CDR3 region: CSVREGRETQYF. In nucleotides, the CDR3 is TGCAGTGTACGGGAGGGACGGGAGACCCAGTACTTC. This chain connects TRBV20-1 to TRBJ2-5; 8 positions agree with TRBD2. Germline V gene sequence: CDR1 DFQATT, CDR2 SNEGSKA (reference sequence). This CDR3 is built from 12 residues. Trimming removed 7 bases from V and 5 bases from J; junction bases left unmatched: 6.